The clone carrying this T cell receptor beta chain was seen more than once but under ten times. Germline CDR1 is LNHDA and CDR2 is SQIVND (reference sequence). V was pared by 3 bases and J by 4 bases, with 13 bases between. The CDR3 spans 14 residues. This entry is derived from a study of control samples from healthy donors and cancer patients. TCRdb's table, derived via immunoSEQ multiplex PCR, lists solely in-frame clones and lacks some. The table records around 100,000 clones, 80% to 95% of them present only once. Sequenced material: blood. The chain links TRBV19 to TRBJ2-7, with D tentatively TRBD1 (5 bases). The TCR was taken from a human donor in good health. The donor label of this sample is uncertain. The CDR3 DNA is TGTGCCAGTAGTATTGGATGGGGCAGGTACGAGCAGTACTTC. Protein sequence: CASSIGWGRYEQYF.